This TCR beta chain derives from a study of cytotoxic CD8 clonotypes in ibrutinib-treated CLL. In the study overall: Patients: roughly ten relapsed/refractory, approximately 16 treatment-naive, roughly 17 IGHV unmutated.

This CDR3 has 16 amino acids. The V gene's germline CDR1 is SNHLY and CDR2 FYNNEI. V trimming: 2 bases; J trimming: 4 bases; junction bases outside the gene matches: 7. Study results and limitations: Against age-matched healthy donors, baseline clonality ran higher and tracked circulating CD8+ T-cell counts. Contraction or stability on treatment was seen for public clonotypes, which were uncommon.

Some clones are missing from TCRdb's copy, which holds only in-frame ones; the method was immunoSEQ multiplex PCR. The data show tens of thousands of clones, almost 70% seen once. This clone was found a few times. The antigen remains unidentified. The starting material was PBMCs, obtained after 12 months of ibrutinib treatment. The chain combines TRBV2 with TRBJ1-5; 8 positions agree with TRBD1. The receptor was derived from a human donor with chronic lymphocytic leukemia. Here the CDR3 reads CASSERQGALNQPQHF. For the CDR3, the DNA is TGTGCCAGCAGTGAACGGCAGGGGGCCCTTAATCAGCCCCAGCATTTT.